This TCR beta chain was profiled in a study of blood T cell repertoires in COVID-19. About the study: Samples came from the United States, Italy and Spain, spanning acute and convalescent COVID-19. Sample material is recorded as cDNA or gDNA derived from T cells, B-cell-depleted T cells, or PBMCs.

The CDR3 has 14 residues. The germline V gene encodes CDR1 SGHAT and CDR2 FQNNGV. Points on this clone: At one boundary the junction diverges from the germline segment, which might be a read error.

As handled by the study authors: Amplification with reference gene primers provided the estimates of nucleated cell counts. The assay was immunoSEQ multiplex PCR, and TCRdb's table has in-frame clones only and misses some. V and J calls and clone size are given by that table; D and trimming were obtained from the DNA. The data show some 130,000 clones, roughly 85% seen once. Specimen: peripheral blood. The chain carries TRBV11-2 and TRBJ1-4; a weak D match, TRBD1 (5 bases). This sequence originates from a man aged 55 to 70 with acute or convalescent COVID-19. DNA for the CDR3: TGTGCCAGCAGTCAGGAGGGGACTAGTGAAAAACTGTTTTTT. It encodes CASSQEGTSEKLFF.